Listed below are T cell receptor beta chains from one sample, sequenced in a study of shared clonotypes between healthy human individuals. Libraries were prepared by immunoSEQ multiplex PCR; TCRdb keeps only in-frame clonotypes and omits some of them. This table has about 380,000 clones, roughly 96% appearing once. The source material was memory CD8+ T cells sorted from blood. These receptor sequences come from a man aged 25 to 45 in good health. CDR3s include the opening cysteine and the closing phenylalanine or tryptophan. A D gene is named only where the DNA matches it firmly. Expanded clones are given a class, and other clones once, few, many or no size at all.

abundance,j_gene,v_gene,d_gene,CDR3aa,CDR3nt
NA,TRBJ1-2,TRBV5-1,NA,CASSLGIRYGYTF,TGCGCCAGCAGCTTGGGGATTCGATATGGCTACACCTTC
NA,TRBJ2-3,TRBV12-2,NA,CASRLDRTRYADTQYF,TGTGCAAGTCGCTTAGACAGGACAAGGTATGCAGATACGCAGTATTTT
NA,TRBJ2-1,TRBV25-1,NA,CASSEVEGGNEQFF,TGTGCCAGCAGTGAAGTGGAAGGGGGCAATGAGCAGTTCTTC
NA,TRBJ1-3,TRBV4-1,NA,CASSQEGGFSGNTIYF,TGCGCCAGCAGCCAAGAGGGGGGATTCTCTGGAAACACCATATATTTT
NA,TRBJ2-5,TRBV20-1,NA,CSARTRETQYF,TGCAGTGCTAGAACTCGGGAGACCCAGTACTTC
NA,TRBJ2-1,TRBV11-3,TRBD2,CARTGLAGDYNEQFF,TGTGCCAGAACCGGACTAGCGGGGGACTACAATGAGCAGTTCTTC
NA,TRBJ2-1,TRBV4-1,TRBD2,CASSLVATSGRGDEQFF,TGCGCCAGCAGCCTTGTGGCTACTAGCGGGAGGGGCGATGAGCAGTTCTTC
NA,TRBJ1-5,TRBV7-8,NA,CASSPDRFGGNQPQHF,TGTGCCAGCAGCCCCGACAGGTTTGGAGGCAATCAGCCCCAGCATTTT
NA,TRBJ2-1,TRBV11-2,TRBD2,CASSLTSGRAYNEQFF,TGTGCCAGCAGCTTGACTAGCGGGAGGGCCTACAATGAGCAGTTCTTC
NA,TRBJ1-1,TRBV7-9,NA,CASSRTGLTMNTEAFF,TGTGCCAGCAGCCGGACGGGCCTAACTATGAACACTGAAGCTTTCTTT
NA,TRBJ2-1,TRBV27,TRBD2,CASSLSNSRTSASSYNEQFF,TGTGCCAGCAGTTTATCCAACTCGAGGACTAGCGCCAGCTCCTACAATGAGCAGTTCTTC
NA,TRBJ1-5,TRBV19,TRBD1,CASNNRGQPQHF,TGTGCCAGTAACAACAGGGGTCAGCCCCAGCATTTT
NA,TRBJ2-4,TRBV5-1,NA,CASSLDTAKNIQYF,TGCGCCAGCAGCTTGGACACAGCCAAAAACATTCAGTACTTC
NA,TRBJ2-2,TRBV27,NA,CASSFAGGGTGELFF,TGTGCCAGCAGTTTCGCGGGTGGGGGTACCGGGGAGCTGTTTTTT
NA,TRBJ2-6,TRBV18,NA,CASSPRGSGANVLTF,TGTGCCAGCTCACCACGGGGCTCTGGGGCCAACGTCCTGACTTTC
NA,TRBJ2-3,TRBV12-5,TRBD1,CASGPGTASTDTQYF,TGTGCTAGTGGACCAGGGACAGCCAGCACAGATACGCAGTATTTT
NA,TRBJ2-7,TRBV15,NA,CATSRDAHEQYF,TGTGCCACCAGCAGAGACGCTCACGAGCAGTACTTC
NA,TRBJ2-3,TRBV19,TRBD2,CASSIDAGSGRARDTQYF,TGTGCCAGTAGTATAGATGCAGGTAGCGGGAGGGCTAGGGATACGCAGTATTTT
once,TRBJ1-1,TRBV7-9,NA,CASSQKLKGVRLNTEAFF,TGTGCCAGCAGCCAAAAGCTTAAGGGCGTTAGATTGAACACTGAAGCTTTCTTT
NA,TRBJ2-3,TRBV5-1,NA,CASSLELDWKTDTQYF,TGCGCCAGCAGCTTGGAGTTGGACTGGAAGACAGATACGCAGTATTTT
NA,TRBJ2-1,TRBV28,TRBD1,CASSLSGTGYNEQFF,TGTGCCAGCAGTTTAAGTGGGACAGGGTACAATGAGCAGTTCTTC
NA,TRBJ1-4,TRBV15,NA,CAMGRTNEKLFF,TGTGCGATGGGGAGGACTAATGAAAAACTGTTTTTT
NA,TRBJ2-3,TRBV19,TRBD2,CASSMGVAGLSTDTQYF,TGTGCCAGTAGTATGGGAGTAGCGGGGCTAAGCACAGATACGCAGTATTTT
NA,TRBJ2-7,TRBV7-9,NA,CASSRGFYEQYF,TGTGCCAGCAGCCGGGGCTTCTACGAGCAGTACTTC
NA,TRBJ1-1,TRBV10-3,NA,CAISERQENTEAFF,TGTGCCATCAGTGAAAGACAGGAGAACACTGAAGCTTTCTTT
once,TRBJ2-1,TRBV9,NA,CASSVASSYNEQFF,TGTGCCAGCAGCGTAGCGAGCTCCTACAATGAGCAGTTCTTC
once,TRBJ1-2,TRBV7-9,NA,CASSPQAGSYGYTF,TGTGCCAGCAGCCCTCAGGCAGGGTCCTATGGCTACACCTTC
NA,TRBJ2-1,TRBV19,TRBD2,CASSMPGTSGDNEQFF,TGTGCCAGTAGTATGCCCGGGACTAGCGGCGACAATGAGCAGTTCTTC
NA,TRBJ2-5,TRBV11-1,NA,CASSLGPVETQYF,TGTGCCAGCAGCTTGGGGCCGGTAGAGACCCAGTACTTC
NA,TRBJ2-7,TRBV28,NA,CASSGGKVSYEQYF,TGTGCCAGCAGTGGGGGGAAGGTATCCTACGAGCAGTACTTC
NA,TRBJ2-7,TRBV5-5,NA,CASSLGHGYEQYF,TGTGCCAGCAGCTTGGGGCATGGGTACGAGCAGTACTTC
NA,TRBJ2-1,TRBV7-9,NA,CASSSRGTSSQKLF,TGTGCCAGCAGTTCGAGGGGGACCTCGAGCCAAAAGCTCTTC
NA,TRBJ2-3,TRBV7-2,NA,CASSPGGSDTQYF,TGTGCCAGTTCCCCAGGCGGGTCAGATACGCAGTATTTT
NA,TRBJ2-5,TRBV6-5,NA,CASSYSAGETQYF,TGTGCCAGCAGTTACTCCGCGGGGGAGACCCAGTACTTC
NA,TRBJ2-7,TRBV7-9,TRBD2,CASSLSAGAPYEQYF,TGTGCCAGCAGCTTATCGGCGGGAGCACCCTACGAGCAGTACTTC
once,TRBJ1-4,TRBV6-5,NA,CASRPRGWLYEKLFF,TGTGCCAGCAGGCCGAGGGGGTGGCTTTATGAAAAACTGTTTTTT
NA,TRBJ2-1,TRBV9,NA,CASSATGDSYNEQFF,TGTGCCAGCAGCGCGACAGGCGACTCCTACAATGAGCAGTTCTTC
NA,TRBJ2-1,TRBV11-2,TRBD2,CASSFPTSGRVWLQFF,TGTGCCAGCAGCTTTCCAACTAGCGGGAGAGTTTGGTTGCAGTTCTTC
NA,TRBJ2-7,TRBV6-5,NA,CASSLGLFSSYEQYF,TGTGCCAGCAGCTTGGGACTGTTTAGCTCCTACGAGCAGTACTTC
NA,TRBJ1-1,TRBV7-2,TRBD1,CASSPGQGIRAEAFF,TGTGCCAGCAGCCCAGGACAGGGTATAAGGGCTGAAGCTTTCTTT
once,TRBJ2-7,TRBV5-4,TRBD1,CASSSTSTGGLEQYF,TGTGCCAGCAGCTCGACATCAACAGGGGGGCTCGAGCAGTACTTC
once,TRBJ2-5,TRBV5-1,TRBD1,CASSSAGGWETQYF,TGCGCCAGCAGTTCGGCAGGGGGCTGGGAGACCCAGTACTTC
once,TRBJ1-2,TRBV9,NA,CASSSFLGYTF,TGTGCCAGCAGCTCGTTTCTGGGCTACACCTTC
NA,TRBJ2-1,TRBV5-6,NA,CASSLGANNEQFF,TGTGCCAGCAGCTTAGGAGCTAACAATGAGCAGTTCTTC
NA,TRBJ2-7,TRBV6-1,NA,CASTGDPHSYEQYF,TGTGCCAGCACCGGGGACCCGCACTCCTACGAGCAGTACTTC
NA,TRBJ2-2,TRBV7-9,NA,CASSLKGYTGELFF,TGTGCCAGCAGCTTAAAGGGTTACACCGGGGAGCTGTTTTTT
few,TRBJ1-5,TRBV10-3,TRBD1,CATLSRGQSNQPQHF,TGTGCCACCCTATCGAGGGGGCAAAGCAATCAGCCCCAGCATTTT
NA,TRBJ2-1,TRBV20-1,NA,CSASAGNEQFF,TGCAGTGCTAGCGCGGGCAATGAGCAGTTCTTC
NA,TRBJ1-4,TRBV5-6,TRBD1,CASSLRDRAEKLFF,TGTGCCAGCAGCCTCCGGGACAGGGCCGAAAAACTGTTTTTT
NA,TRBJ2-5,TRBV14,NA,CASSQGPTQYF,TGTGCCAGCAGCCAAGGACCTACCCAGTACTTC